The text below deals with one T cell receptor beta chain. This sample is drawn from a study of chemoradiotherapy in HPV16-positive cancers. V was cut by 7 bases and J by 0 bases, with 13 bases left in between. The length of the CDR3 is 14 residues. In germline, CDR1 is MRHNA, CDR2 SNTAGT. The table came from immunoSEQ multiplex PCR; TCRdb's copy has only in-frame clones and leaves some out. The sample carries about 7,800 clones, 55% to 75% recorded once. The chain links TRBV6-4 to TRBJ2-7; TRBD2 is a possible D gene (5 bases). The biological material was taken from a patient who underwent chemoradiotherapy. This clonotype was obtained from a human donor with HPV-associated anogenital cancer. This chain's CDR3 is CASKPDWSSYEQYF. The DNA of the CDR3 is TGTGCCAGCAAGCCGGACTGGAGCTCCTACGAGCAGTACTTC.